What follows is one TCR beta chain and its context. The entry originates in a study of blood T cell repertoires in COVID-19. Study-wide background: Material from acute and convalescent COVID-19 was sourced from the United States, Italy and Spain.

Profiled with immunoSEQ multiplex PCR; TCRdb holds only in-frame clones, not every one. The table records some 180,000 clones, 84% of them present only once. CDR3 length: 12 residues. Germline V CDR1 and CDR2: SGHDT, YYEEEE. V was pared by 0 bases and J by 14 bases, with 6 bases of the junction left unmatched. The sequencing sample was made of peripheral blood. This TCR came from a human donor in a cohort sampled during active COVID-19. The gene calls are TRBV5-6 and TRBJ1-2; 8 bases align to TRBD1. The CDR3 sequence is CASSLASGGRTF. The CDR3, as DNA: TGTGCCAGCAGCTTGGCTTCAGGGGGCAGGACCTTC.